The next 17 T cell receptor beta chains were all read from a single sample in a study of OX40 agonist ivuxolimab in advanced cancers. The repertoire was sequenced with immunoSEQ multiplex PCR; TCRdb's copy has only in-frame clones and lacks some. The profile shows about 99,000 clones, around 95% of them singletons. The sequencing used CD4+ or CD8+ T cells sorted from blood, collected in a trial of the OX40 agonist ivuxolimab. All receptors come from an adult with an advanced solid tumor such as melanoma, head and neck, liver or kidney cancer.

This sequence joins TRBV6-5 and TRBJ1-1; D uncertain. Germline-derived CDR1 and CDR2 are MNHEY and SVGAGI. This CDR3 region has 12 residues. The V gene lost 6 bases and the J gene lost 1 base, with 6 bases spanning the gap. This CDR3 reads CASRLGNTEAFF. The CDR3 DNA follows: TGTGCCAGCAGACTCGGGAACACTGAAGCTTTCTTT.

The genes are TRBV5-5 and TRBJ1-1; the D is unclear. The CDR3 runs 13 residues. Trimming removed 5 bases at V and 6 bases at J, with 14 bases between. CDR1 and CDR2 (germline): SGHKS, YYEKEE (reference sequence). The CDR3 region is CASSLSPKAEAFF. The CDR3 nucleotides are TGTGCCAGCAGTTTGAGCCCCAAAGCTGAAGCTTTCTTT. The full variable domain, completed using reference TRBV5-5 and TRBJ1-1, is DAGVTQSPTHLIKTRGQQVTLRCSPISGHKSVSWYQQVLGQGPQFIFQYYEKEERGRGNFPDRFSARQFPNYSSELNVNALLLGDSALYLCASSLSPKAEAFFGQGTRLTVV.

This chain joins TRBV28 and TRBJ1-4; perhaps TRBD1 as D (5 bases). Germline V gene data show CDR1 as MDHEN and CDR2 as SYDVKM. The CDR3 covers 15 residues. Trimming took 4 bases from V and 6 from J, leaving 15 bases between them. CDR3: CASSSTGTGDEKLFF. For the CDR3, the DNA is TGTGCCAGCAGTTCAACCGGGACGGGCGATGAAAAACTGTTTTTT.

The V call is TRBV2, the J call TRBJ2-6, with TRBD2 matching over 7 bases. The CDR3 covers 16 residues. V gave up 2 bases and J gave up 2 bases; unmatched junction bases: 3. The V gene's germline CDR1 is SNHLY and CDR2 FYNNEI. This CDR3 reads CASSELGRAGANVLTF. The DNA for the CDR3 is TGTGCCAGCAGTGAATTAGGGAGGGCTGGGGCCAACGTCCTGACTTTC.

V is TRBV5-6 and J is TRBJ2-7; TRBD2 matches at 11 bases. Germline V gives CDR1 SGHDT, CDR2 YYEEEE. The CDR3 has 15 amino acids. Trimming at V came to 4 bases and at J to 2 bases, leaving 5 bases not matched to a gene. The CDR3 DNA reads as TGTGCCAGCAGCCCCGGGACTAGCGGTACCTACGAGCAGTACTTC. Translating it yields CASSPGTSGTYEQYF.

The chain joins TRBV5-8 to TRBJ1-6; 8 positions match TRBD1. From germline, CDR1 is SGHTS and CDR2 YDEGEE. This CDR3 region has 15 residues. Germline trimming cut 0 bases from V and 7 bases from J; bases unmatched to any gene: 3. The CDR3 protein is CASSLGTGGNSPLHF. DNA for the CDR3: TGTGCCAGCAGCTTGGGAACAGGGGGGAATTCACCCCTCCACTTT. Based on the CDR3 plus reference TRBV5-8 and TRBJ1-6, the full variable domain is EAGVTQSPTHLIKTRGQQATLRCSPISGHTSVYWYQQALGLGLQFLLWYDEGEERNRGNFPPRFSGRQFPNYSSELNVNALELEDSALYLCASSLGTGGNSPLHFGNGTRLTVT.

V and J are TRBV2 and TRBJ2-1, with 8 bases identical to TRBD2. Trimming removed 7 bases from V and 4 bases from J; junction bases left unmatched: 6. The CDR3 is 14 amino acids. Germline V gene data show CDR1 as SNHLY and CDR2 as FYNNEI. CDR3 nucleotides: TGTGCCAGCATTAGAACTAGCGGTTACAATGAGCAGTTCTTC. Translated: CASIRTSGYNEQFF.

CDR3 sequence reads: CASSYSKGGSSPLHF. CDR3 bases: TGTGCCAGCAGTTACTCGAAAGGGGGCTCTTCACCCCTCCACTTT. The chain joins TRBV6-5 to TRBJ1-6; 7 bases fit TRBD1. Trimming at V came to 0 bases and at J to 9 bases, leaving 5 bases not matched to a gene. The CDR3 loop spans 15 amino acids. The germline V gene encodes CDR1 MNHEY and CDR2 SVGAGI.

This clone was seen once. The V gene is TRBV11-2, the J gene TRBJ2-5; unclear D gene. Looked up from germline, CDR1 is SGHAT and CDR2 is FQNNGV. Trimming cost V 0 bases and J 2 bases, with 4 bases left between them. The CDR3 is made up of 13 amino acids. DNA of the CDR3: TGTGCCAGCAGCTTAGAAGGGCAAGAGACCCAGTACTTC. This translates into CASSLEGQETQYF.

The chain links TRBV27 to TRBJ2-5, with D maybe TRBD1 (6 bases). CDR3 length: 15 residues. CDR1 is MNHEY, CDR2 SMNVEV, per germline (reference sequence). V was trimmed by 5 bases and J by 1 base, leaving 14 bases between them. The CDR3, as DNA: TGTGCCAGCAGTATAACAGGGTTCCCCCAAGAGACCCAGTACTTC. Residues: CASSITGFPQETQYF.

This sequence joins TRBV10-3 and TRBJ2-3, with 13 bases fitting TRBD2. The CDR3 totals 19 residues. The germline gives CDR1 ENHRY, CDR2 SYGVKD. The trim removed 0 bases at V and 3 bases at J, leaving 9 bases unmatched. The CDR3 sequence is CAISESNGLAGVGTDTQYF. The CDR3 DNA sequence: TGTGCCATCAGTGAGTCGAACGGACTAGCGGGAGTCGGTACAGATACGCAGTATTTT.

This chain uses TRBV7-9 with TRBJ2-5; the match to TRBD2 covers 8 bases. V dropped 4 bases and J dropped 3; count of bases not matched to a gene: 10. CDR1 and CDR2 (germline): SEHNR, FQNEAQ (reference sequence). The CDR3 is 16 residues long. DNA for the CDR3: TGTGCCAGCAGCTCTCATGGGACTAGGGGGGAAGAGACCCAGTACTTC. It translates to CASSSHGTRGEETQYF.

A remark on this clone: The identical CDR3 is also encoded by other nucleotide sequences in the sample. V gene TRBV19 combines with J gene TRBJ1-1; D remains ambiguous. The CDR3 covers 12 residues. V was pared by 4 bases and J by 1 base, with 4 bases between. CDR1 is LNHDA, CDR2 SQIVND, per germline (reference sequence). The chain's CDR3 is CASSTGNTEAFF. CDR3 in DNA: TGTGCCAGTAGTACAGGGAACACTGAAGCTTTCTTT.

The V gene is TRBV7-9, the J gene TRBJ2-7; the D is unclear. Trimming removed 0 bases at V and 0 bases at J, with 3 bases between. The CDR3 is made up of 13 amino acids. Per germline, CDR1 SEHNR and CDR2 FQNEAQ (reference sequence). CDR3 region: CASSLADSYEQYF. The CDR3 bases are TGTGCCAGCAGCTTAGCGGACTCCTACGAGCAGTACTTC. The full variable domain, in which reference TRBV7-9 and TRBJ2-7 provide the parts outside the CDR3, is DTGVSQNPRHKITKRGQNVTFRCDPISEHNRLYWYRQTLGQGPEFLTYFQNEAQLEKSRLLSDRFSAERPKGSFSTLEIQRTEQGDSAMYLCASSLADSYEQYFGPGTRLTVT.

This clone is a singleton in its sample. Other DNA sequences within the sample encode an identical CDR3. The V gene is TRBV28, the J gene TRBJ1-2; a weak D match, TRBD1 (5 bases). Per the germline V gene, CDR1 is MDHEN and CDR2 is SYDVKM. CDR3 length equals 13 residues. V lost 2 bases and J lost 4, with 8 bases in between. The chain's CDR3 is CASSLQGGYGYTF. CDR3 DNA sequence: TGTGCCAGCAGTTTACAGGGCGGCTATGGCTACACCTTC.

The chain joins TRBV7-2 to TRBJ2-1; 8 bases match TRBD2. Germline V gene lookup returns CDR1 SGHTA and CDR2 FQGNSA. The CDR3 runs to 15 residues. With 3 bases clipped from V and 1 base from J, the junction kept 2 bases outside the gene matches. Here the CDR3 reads CASSLGLGSYNEQFF. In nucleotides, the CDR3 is TGTGCCAGCAGCTTGGGACTAGGGTCCTACAATGAGCAGTTCTTC. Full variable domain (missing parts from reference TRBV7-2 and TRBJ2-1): GAGVSQSPSNKVTEKGKDVELRCDPISGHTALYWYRQSLGQGLEFLIYFQGNSAPDKSGLPSDRFSAERTGGSVSTLTIQRTQQEDSAVYLCASSLGLGSYNEQFFGPGTRLTVL.

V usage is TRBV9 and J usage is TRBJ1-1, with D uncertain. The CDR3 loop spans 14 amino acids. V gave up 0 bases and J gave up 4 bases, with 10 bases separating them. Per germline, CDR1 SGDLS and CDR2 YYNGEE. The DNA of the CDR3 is TGTGCCAGCAGCGTAGGGGAGTGGGCCACTGAAGCTTTCTTT. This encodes CASSVGEWATEAFF.